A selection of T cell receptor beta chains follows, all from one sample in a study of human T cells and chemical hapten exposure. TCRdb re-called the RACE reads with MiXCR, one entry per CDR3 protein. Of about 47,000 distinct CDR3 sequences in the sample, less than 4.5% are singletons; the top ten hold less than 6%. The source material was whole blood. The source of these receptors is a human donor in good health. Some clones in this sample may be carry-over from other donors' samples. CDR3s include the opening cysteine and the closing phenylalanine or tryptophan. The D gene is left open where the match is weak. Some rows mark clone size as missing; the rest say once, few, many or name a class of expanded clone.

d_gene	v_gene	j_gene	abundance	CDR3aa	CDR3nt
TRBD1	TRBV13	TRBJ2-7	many	CASSLTGTGTYEQYF	TGTGCCAGCAGCTTAACAGGGACAGGGACCTACGAGCAGTACTTC
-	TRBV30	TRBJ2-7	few	CAWSVPGRGYEQYF	TGTGCCTGGAGTGTACCAGGGAGAGGCTACGAGCAGTACTTC
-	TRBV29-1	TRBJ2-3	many	CSGRDGTSTDTQYF	TGCAGCGGCCGGGACGGAACTAGCACAGATACGCAGTATTTT
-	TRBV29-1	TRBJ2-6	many	CSALDSTGANVLTF	TGCAGCGCCTTAGACAGTACTGGGGCCAACGTCCTGACTTTC
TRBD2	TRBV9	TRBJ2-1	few	CASSVGPGTIGSYNEQFF	TGTGCCAGCAGCGTAGGTCCCGGGACTATAGGGTCCTACAATGAGCAGTTCTTC
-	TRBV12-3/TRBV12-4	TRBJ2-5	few	CASSLQGGTTQYF	TGTGCCAGCAGTTTACAGGGGGGGACTACCCAGTACTTC
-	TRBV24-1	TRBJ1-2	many	CATSDLTEPGYTF	TGTGCCACCAGTGATTTGACGGAGCCAGGCTACACCTTC
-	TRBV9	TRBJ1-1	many	CASSVMTNTEAFF	TGTGCCAGCAGCGTAATGACGAACACTGAAGCTTTCTTT
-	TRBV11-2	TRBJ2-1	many	CASSLDWSAVSEQFF	TGTGCCAGCAGCTTAGATTGGTCGGCGGTCTCTGAGCAGTTCTTC
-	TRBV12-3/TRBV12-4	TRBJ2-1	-	CASSLGVLGGREQFF	TGTGCCAGCAGTTTAGGAGTGCTGGGAGGAAGGGAGCAGTTCTTC
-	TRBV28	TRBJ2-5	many	CAITPGGFQETQYF	TGTGCCATCACCCCTGGGGGTTTCCAAGAGACCCAGTACTTC
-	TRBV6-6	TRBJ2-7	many	CASSYIGSQSYEQYF	TGTGCCAGCAGTTATATAGGTAGTCAATCCTACGAGCAGTACTTC
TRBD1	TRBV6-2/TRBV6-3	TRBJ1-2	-	CASSPLGDRGSLGYTF	TGTGCCAGCAGTCCCCTGGGGGACAGGGGTAGTCTCGGCTACACCTTC
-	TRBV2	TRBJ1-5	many	CASSDVAVVQPQHF	TGTGCCAGCAGTGACGTGGCAGTAGTCCAGCCCCAGCATTTT
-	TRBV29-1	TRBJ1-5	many	CSVTEGDSNQPQHF	TGCAGCGTGACAGAGGGTGATAGCAATCAGCCCCAGCATTTT
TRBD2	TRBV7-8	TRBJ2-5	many	CASSFHITRLAGGQETQYF	TGTGCCAGCAGCTTCCACATCACACGACTAGCGGGAGGGCAAGAGACCCAGTACTTC
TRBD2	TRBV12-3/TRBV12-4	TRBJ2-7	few	CASSLGKLADSSYEQYF	TGTGCCAGCAGTTTAGGGAAACTAGCGGACAGCTCCTACGAGCAGTACTTC
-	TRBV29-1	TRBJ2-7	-	CSTHCHTGRDEQYF	TGCAGCACTCACTGCCACACAGGTCGGGACGAGCAGTACTTC
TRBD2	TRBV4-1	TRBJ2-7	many	CASSRNTGTSSYEQYF	TGCGCCAGCAGCCGTAATACCGGGACTAGCTCCTACGAGCAGTACTTC
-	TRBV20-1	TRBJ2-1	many	CSARPAAPNEQFF	TGCAGTGCTAGACCGGCGGCTCCCAATGAGCAGTTCTTC
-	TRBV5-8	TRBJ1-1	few	CASSLVGGINTEAFF	TGTGCCAGCAGCTTGGTTGGGGGGATCAACACTGAAGCTTTCTTT
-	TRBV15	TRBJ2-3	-	CATSRDLATDTQYF	TGTGCCACCAGCAGAGATTTAGCGACAGATACGCAGTATTTT
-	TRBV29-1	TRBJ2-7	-	CSVGSVAGVSGEQYF	TGCAGCGTTGGTTCCGTTGCAGGGGTCTCAGGCGAGCAGTACTTC
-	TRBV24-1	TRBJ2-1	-	CATSDLMGAHNEQFF	TGTGCCACCAGTGATTTGATGGGGGCCCACAATGAGCAGTTCTTC
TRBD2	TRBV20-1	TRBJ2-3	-	CSVGGEDTQYF	TGCAGTGTTGGGGGGGAAGATACGCAGTATTTT
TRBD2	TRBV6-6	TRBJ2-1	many	CASSYSVASGNEQFF	TGTGCCAGCAGTTACTCGGTGGCTAGCGGAAATGAGCAGTTCTTC
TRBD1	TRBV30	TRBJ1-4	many	CAWSARQGANEKLFF	TGTGCCTGGAGTGCCCGACAGGGGGCTAATGAAAAACTGTTTTTT
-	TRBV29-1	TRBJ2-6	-	CSVGQQENSGANVLTF	TGCAGCGTGGGTCAACAGGAAAACTCTGGGGCCAACGTCCTGACTTTC
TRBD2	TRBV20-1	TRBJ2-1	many	CSASGTSGRAVNEQFF	TGCAGTGCTAGCGGGACTAGCGGGAGGGCCGTCAATGAGCAGTTCTTC
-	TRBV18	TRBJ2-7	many	CASSPWGQGQNYEQYF	TGTGCCAGCTCACCATGGGGGCAAGGGCAGAACTACGAGCAGTACTTC
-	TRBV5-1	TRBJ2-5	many	CASSLASGGQETQYF	TGCGCCAGCAGCTTGGCCTCCGGGGGCCAAGAGACCCAGTACTTC
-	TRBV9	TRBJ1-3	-	CASSVATGGNTIYF	TGTGCCAGCAGCGTAGCTACGGGAGGAAACACCATATATTTT
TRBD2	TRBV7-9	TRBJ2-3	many	CASSPRTSLTDTQYF	TGTGCCAGCAGCCCCCGGACTAGCCTCACAGATACGCAGTATTTT